This T cell receptor (beta chain) comes out of a study of T cell responses to AZD1222 COVID-19 vaccine. Germline CDR1 is MNHNY and CDR2 is SVGAGI (reference sequence). The CDR3 has 15 amino acids. V was trimmed by 7 bases and J by 4 bases, leaving 16 bases between them. General study findings and limits: Among vaccine-associated CD4 TCRs, coverage spanned spike, with dominance at 160-218 and 743-854. White British ancestry dominated among donors, who included more females, and clonal diversity was possibly underestimated. The number of AZD1222 recipients seropositive at baseline was only 5 to 7.

This clone was seen just once. Its antigen is not identified. Produced via immunoSEQ multiplex PCR; TCRdb's table is partial and in-frame only. The sample lists around 160,000 clones, approximately 85% seen once, with about 4% in the top ten. This clonotype was sampled from an adult in good health. The sample was peripheral blood, taken on day 0 of MenACWY control vaccination. This chain links TRBV6-6 with TRBJ2-2; a weak D match, TRBD2 (6 bases). DNA for the CDR3: TGTGCCAGCACCCGTGGAGACGGGGGCACCGGGGAGCTGTTTTTT. It encodes CASTRGDGGTGELFF.